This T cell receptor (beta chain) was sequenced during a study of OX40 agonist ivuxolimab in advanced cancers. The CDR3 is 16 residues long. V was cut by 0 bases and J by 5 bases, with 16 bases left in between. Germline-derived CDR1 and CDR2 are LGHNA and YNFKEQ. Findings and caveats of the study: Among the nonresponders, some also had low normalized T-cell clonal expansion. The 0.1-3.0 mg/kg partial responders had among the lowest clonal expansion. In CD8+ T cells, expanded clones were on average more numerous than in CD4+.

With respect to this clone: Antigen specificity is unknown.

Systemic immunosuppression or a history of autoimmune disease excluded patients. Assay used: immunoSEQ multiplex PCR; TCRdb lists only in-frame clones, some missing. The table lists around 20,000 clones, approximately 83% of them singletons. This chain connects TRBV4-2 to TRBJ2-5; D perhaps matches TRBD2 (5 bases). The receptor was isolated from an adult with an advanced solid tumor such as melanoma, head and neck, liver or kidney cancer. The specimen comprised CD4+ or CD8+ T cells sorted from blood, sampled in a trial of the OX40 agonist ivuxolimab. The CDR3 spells CASSQDMAGKGETQYF. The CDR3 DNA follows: TGTGCCAGCAGCCAAGATATGGCGGGTAAAGGGGAGACCCAGTACTTC.